Below, 5 T cell receptor beta chains from the same sample are listed, as sequenced in a study of response to subunit inactivated influenza vaccine. TCRdb processed the RT-PCR reads anew with MiXCR; each CDR3 protein has one entry. The table shows 650,000 to 800,000 distinct CDR3 sequences, with more than 11% occurring only once. This sample comprised PBMCs from blood, obtained 14 days before vaccination. All receptors come from a man between 50 and 59 years old who received an inactivated influenza vaccine.

The chain joins TRBV20-1 to TRBJ1-2; D unresolved. Between the trimmed V and J ends, which lost 6 bases and 1 base, there was a span of 12 bases. The germline gives CDR1 DFQATT, CDR2 SNEGSKA (reference sequence). This CDR3 has 13 residues. The chain's CDR3 is CSAQNEVNYGYTF. CDR3 in DNA: TGCAGTGCGCAGAATGAGGTTAACTATGGCTACACCTTC.

The CDR3 loop reads CASSSEYGKLFF. The CDR3 DNA sequence: TGTGCCAGCAGCAGTGAATACGGGAAACTGTTTTTT. The chain has TRBV7-2 and TRBJ1-4; no clear D. The CDR3 extends over 12 amino acids. Germline lookup yields CDR1 SGHTA and CDR2 FQGNSA. V was cut by 5 bases and J by 11 bases, with 12 bases left in between.

This clonotype has a count of ten or more. This chain connects TRBV4-1 to TRBJ1-5; D might be TRBD1 (6 bases). The germline gives CDR1 MGHRA, CDR2 YSYEKL. The CDR3 totals 16 residues. V was cut by 2 bases and J by 1 base, with 12 bases left in between. The CDR3 DNA reads TGCGCCAGCAGCCAACTGGGACAACCGAGCAATCAGCCCCAGCATTTT. This translates into CASSQLGQPSNQPQHF.

The sample holds many counts of this clonotype. The rearrangement links TRBV29-1 to TRBJ2-4; 13 bases agree with TRBD2. V gave up 6 bases and J gave up 8 bases; unmatched junction bases: 16. This CDR3 comprises 17 residues. Germline V gene sequence: CDR1 SQVTM, CDR2 ANQGSEA. The CDR3 DNA is TGCAGCGTCCCTGCCCAGGGGACTAGCGGGGTTTCGGACATTCAGTACTTC. Its protein is CSVPAQGTSGVSDIQYF.

J is TRBJ2-5 and V is TRBV27, with unresolved D. Per germline, CDR1 MNHEY and CDR2 SMNVEV (reference sequence). Trimming took 8 bases from V and 9 from J, leaving 25 bases between them. There are 15 residues in the CDR3. The DNA of the CDR3 is TGTGCCAGCGCCCTCCGATCTCCCTCTCCGTTTCCCCAGTACTTC. This sequence encodes CASALRSPSPFPQYF.